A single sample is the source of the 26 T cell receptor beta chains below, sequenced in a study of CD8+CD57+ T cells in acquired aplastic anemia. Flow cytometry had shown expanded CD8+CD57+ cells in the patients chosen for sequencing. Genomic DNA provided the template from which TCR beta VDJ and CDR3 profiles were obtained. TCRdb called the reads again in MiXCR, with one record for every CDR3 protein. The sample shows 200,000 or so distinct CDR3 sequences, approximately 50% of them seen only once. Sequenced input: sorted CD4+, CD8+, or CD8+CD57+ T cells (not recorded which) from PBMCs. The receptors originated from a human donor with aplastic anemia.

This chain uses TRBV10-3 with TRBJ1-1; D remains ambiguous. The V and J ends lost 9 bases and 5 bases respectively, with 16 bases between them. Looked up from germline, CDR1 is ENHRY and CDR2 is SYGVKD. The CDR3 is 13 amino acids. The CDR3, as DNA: TGTGCCATGAGACGGAACGATGGGACTGAAGCTTTCTTT. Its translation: CAMRRNDGTEAFF.

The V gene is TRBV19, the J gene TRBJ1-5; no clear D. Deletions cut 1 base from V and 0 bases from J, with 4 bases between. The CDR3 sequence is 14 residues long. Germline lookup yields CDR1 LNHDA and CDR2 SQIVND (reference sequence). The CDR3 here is CASSIGGSNQPQHF. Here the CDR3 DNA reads TGTGCCAGTAGTATAGGAGGTAGCAATCAGCCCCAGCATTTT.

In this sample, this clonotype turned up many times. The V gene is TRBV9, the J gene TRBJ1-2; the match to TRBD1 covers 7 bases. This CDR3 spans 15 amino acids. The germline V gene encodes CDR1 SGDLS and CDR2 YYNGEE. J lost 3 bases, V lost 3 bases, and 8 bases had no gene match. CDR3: CASSARTGRDYGYTF. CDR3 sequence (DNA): TGTGCCAGCAGCGCCCGGACAGGAAGGGACTATGGCTACACCTTC.

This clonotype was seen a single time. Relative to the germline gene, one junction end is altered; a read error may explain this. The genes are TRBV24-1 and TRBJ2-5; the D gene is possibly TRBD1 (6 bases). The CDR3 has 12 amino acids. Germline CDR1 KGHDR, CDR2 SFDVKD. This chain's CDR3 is CATAGDQGTQYF. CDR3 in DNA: TGTGCCACCGCAGGGGATCAAGGGACCCAGTACTTC.

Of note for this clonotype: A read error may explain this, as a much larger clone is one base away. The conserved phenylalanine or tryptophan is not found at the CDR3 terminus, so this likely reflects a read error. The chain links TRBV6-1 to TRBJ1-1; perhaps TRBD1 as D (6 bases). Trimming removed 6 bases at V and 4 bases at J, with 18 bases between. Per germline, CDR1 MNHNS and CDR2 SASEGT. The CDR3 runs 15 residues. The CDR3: CASSTLGAGSTEAFC. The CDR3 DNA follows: TGTGCCAGCAGCACACTGGGGGCAGGGAGCACTGAAGCTTTCTGT.

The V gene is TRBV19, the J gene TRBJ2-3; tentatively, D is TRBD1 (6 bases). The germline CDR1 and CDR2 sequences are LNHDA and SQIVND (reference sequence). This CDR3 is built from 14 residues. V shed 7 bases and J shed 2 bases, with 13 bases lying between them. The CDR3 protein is CASKLQGLTDTQYF. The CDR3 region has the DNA TGTGCCAGTAAGCTACAGGGCCTCACAGATACGCAGTATTTT. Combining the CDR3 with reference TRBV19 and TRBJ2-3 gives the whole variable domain DGGITQSPKYLFRKEGQNVTLSCEQNLNHDAMYWYRQDPGQGLRLIYYSQIVNDFQKGDIAEGYSVSREKKESFPLTVTSAQKNPTAFYLCASKLQGLTDTQYFGPGTRLTVL.

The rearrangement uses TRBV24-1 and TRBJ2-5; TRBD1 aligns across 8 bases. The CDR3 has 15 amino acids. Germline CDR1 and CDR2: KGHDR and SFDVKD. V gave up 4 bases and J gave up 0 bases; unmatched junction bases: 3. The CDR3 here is CATSDRTGYQETQYF. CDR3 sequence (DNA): TGTGCCACCAGTGACCGGACAGGGTACCAAGAGACCCAGTACTTC.

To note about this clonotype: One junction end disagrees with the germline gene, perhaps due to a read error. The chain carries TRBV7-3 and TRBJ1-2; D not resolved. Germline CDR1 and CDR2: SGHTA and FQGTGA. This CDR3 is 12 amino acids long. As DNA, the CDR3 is TGCGCCAGCAGCCCGACTAACTATGGCTACACCTTC. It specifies CASSPTNYGYTF.

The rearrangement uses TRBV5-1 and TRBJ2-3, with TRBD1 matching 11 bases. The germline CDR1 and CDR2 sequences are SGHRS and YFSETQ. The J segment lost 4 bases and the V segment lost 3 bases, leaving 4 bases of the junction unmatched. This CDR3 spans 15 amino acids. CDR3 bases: TGCGCCAGCAGCTGGACAGGGGGCGCATCAGATACGCAGTATTTT. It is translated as CASSWTGGASDTQYF. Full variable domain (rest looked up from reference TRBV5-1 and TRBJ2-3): KAGVTQTPRYLIKTRGQQVTLSCSPISGHRSVSWYQQTPGQGLQFLFEYFSETQRNKGNFPGRFSGRQFSNSRSEMNVSTLELGDSALYLCASSWTGGASDTQYFGPGTRLTVL.

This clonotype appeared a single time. CDR3 region: CASRIAGGQGNTDTQYF. CDR3 in DNA: TGTGCCAGCAGAATAGCGGGGGGACAGGGGAACACAGATACGCAGTATTTT. V and J are TRBV7-2 and TRBJ2-3; D tentatively reads TRBD1 or TRBD2 (10 bases each). This CDR3 is 17 amino acids long. The germline V and J ends were trimmed by 6 bases and 2 bases, with 21 bases remaining between them. Germline V gives CDR1 SGHTA, CDR2 FQGNSA.

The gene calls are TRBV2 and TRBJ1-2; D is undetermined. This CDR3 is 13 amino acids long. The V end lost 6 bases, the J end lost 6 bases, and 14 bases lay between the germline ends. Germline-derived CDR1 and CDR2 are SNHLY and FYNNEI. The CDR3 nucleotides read TGTGCCAGCAGCCCATCCTCGACGAATGGCTACACCTTC. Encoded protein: CASSPSSTNGYTF.

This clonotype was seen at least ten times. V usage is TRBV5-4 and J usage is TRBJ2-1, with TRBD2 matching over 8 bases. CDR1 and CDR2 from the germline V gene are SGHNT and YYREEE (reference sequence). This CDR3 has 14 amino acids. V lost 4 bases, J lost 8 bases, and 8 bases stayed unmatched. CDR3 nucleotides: TGTGCCAGCAGCCCCGGGACTAGTATCGATGAGCAGTTCTTC. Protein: CASSPGTSIDEQFF.

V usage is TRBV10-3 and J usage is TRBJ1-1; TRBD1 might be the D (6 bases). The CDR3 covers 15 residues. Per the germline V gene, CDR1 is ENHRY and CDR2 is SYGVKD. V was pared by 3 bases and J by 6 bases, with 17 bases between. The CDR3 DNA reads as TGTGCCATCAGTGATAGAACAGGGATCGGAGCTGAAGCTTTCTTT. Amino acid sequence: CAISDRTGIGAEAFF.

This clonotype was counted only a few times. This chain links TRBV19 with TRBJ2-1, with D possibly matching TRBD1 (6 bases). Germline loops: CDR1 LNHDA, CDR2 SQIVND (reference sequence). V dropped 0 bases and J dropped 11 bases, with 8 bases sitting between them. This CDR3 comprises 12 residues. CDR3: CASSIEGQKQFF. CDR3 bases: TGTGCCAGTAGTATAGAGGGACAAAAGCAGTTCTTC.

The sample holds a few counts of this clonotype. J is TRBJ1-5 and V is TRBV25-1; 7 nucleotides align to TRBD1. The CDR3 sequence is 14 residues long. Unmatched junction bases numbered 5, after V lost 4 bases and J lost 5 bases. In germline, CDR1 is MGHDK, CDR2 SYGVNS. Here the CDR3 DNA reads TGTGCCAGCAGTGTTACAGGGGTCCATCAGCCCCAGCATTTT. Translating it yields CASSVTGVHQPQHF.

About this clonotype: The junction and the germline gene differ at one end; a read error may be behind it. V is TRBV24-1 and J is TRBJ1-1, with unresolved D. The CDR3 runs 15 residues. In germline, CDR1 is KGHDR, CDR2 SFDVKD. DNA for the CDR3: TGTGCCACCAGTGGAGCAGGTTCGGCCAACACTGAAGCTATCTTT. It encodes CATSGAGSANTEAIF.

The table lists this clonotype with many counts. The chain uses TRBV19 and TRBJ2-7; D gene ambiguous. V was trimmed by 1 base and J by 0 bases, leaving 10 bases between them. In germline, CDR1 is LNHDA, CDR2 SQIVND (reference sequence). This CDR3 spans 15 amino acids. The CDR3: CASSIAWDSSYEQYF. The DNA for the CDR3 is TGTGCCAGTAGTATAGCCTGGGATAGCTCCTACGAGCAGTACTTC.

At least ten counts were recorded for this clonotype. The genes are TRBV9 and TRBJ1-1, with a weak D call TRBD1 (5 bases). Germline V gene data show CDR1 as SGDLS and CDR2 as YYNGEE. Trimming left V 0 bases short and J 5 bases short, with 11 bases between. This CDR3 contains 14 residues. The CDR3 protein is CASSVARVGTEAFF. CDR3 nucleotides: TGTGCCAGCAGCGTAGCCAGGGTTGGGACTGAAGCTTTCTTT.

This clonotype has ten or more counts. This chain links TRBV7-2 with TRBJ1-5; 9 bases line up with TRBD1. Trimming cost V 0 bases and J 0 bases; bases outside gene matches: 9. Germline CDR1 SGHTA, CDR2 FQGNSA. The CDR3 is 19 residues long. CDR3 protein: CASSLATGTGKYSNQPQHF. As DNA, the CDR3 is TGTGCCAGCAGCTTAGCGACCGGGACAGGGAAATATAGCAATCAGCCCCAGCATTTT.

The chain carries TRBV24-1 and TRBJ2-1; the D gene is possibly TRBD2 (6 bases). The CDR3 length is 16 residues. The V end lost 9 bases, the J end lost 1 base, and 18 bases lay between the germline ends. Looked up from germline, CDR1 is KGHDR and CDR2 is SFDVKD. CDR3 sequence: CATLGTRGDSYNEQFF. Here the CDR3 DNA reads TGTGCCACCTTGGGAACTCGCGGGGATTCCTACAATGAGCAGTTCTTC.

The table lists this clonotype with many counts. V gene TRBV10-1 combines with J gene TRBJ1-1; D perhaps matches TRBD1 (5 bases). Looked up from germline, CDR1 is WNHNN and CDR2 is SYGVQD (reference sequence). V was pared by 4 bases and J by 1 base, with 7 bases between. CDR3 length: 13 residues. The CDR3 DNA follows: TGCGCCAGCAGTGTCAGGGCGAACACTGAAGCTTTCTTT. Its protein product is CASSVRANTEAFF.

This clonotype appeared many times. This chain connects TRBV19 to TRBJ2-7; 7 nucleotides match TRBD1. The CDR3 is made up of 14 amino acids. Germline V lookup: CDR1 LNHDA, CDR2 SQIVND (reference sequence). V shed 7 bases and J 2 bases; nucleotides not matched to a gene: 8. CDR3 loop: CASKSDRVAYEQYF. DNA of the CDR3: TGTGCCAGTAAATCCGACAGGGTAGCCTACGAGCAGTACTTC.

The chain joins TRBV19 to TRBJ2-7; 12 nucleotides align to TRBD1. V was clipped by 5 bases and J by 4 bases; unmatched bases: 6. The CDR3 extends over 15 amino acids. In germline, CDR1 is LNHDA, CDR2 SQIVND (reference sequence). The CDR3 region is CASSHPGQGAYEQYF. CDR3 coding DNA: TGTGCCAGTAGTCATCCGGGACAGGGGGCGTACGAGCAGTACTTC. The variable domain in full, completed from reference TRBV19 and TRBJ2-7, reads DGGITQSPKYLFRKEGQNVTLSCEQNLNHDAMYWYRQDPGQGLRLIYYSQIVNDFQKGDIAEGYSVSREKKESFPLTVTSAQKNPTAFYLCASSHPGQGAYEQYFGPGTRLTVT.

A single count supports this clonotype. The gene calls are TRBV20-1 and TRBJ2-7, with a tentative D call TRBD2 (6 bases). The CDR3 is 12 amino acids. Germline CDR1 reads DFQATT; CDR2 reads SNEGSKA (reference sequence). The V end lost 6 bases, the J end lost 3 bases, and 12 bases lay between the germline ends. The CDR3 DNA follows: TGCAGTGCACGGGCTAGCGACTACGAGCAGTACTTC. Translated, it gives CSARASDYEQYF.

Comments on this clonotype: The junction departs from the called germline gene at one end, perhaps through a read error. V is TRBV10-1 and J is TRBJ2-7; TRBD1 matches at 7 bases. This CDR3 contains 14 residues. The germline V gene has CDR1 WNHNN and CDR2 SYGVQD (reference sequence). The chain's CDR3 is CASSAQGFSYEQYF. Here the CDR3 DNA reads TGTGCCAGCAGCGCACAGGGGTTTTCCTACGAGCAGTACTTC.

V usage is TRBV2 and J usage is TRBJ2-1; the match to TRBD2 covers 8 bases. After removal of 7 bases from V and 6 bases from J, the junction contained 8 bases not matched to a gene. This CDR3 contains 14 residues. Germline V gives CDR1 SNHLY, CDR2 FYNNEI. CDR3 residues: CASTLSGSGNEQFF. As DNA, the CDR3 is TGTGCCAGCACCCTAAGCGGGAGCGGCAATGAGCAGTTCTTC.